The present T cell receptor (beta chain) was sequenced within a study of T cell clones after liver transplantation. Whole-study context: A pre-transplant mixed lymphocyte reaction with TCRbeta sequencing defined graft-donor-reactive clones followed in post-transplant blood. Three of the eight recipients were HCV-positive; the rest had non-autoimmune, non-viral transplant indications. Timepoints were pre-transplant, pre-withdrawal, and after withdrawal was completed or failed.

Using immunoSEQ multiplex PCR, the repertoire was profiled, and TCRdb retains in-frame clones only, with some absent. The sample yields 50,000 to 70,000 clones, 70% seen once. Germline-derived CDR1 and CDR2 are SGDLS and YYNGEE. The CDR3 contains 17 residues. Trimming took 0 bases from V and 2 from J; bases not matched to a gene: 5. This receptor was taken from a human patient who received a liver transplant. The graft donor may have contributed some T cells. The chain has TRBV9 and TRBJ2-2, with 9 bases that match TRBD2. The sequencing used CD4+ T cells from blood, collected at the approximately 15-month timepoint. CDR3 sequence (DNA): TGTGCCAGCAGCGTAGGAAGCGGGGGGCGAAACACCGGGGAGCTGTTTTTT. This codes for CASSVGSGGRNTGELFF.